Following are 25 T cell receptor beta chains from one sample sequenced in a study of CD8+ T cells in alopecia areata. The treatment was: oral pan-JAK inhibitor, 5-10 mg twice daily. Sequencing templates came from extracted RNA that was reverse transcribed into cDNA. Generated by immunoSEQ multiplex PCR, the TCRdb table keeps only in-frame clones and is missing some. The data contain 180,000 or so clones, approximately 51% of them singletons. The specimen comprised CD8+ T cells sorted from blood, sampled around week 54, from a patient treated with tofacitinib. The receptor source for this set is a human donor with alopecia areata.

The chain couples TRBV2 to TRBJ2-3; 15 bases agree with TRBD2. Germline CDR1 and CDR2: SNHLY and FYNNEI. This CDR3 contains 14 residues. V was clipped by 8 bases and J by 6 bases; unmatched bases: 3. CDR3 amino acids: CASAGTSGGDTQYF. Here the CDR3 DNA reads TGTGCCAGCGCCGGGACTAGCGGGGGGGATACGCAGTATTTT.

This clone was seen a few times. This chain connects TRBV25-1 to TRBJ2-6; D unresolved. Trimming removed 4 bases from V and 4 bases from J, with 11 bases in between. The germline V gene encodes CDR1 MGHDK and CDR2 SYGVNS. The CDR3 has 15 amino acids. The CDR3 is CASSGPEDGANVLTF. CDR3 DNA: TGTGCCAGCAGTGGCCCTGAGGACGGGGCCAACGTCCTGACTTTC.

The J gene is TRBJ2-7, the V gene TRBV13; unclear D gene. Per the germline V gene, CDR1 is PRHDT and CDR2 is FYEKMQ (reference sequence). The CDR3 is made up of 14 amino acids. Trimming shortened V by 3 bases and J by 0 bases, and 9 bases separated the two germline ends. DNA for the CDR3: TGTGCCAGCAGCTTTTACGGGTCCTCCTACGAGCAGTACTTC. Its protein product is CASSFYGSSYEQYF.

This sequence joins TRBV7-3 and TRBJ1-1; D ambiguous. V lost 0 bases and J lost 3, with 8 bases in between. The CDR3 has 14 residues. CDR1 and CDR2 from the germline V gene are SGHTA and FQGTGA. CDR3 residues: CASSLTAGDTEAFF. DNA of the CDR3: TGTGCCAGCAGCTTAACAGCCGGCGACACTGAAGCTTTCTTT.

The chain joins TRBV7-9 to TRBJ1-2; unclear D gene. Germline CDR1 SEHNR, CDR2 FQNEAQ (reference sequence). The V end was cut by 1 base, the J end by 6 bases, with 9 bases between. This CDR3 has 13 residues. CDR3 sequence (DNA): TGTGCCAGCAGCTTAGGGCAAAGGAATGGCTACACCTTC. It specifies CASSLGQRNGYTF.

The genes are TRBV27 and TRBJ1-2; D might be TRBD1 (5 bases). Germline-derived CDR1 and CDR2 are MNHEY and SMNVEV (reference sequence). The length of the CDR3 is 13 residues. The V and J ends lost 5 bases and 5 bases respectively, with 12 bases between them. The CDR3 region is CASSPEGLYGYTF. The CDR3 DNA reads as TGTGCCAGCAGTCCTGAGGGGCTATATGGCTACACCTTC.

This clone was counted ten times or more. The rearrangement links TRBV4-3 to TRBJ2-1; the D is unclear. Germline values: CDR1 LGHNA, CDR2 YSLEER. The length of the CDR3 is 15 residues. Trimming stripped 1 base from V and 7 bases from J, with 14 bases between. For the CDR3, the DNA is TGCGCCAGCAGCCAAGGCTGGGCGAGTGAGAATGAGCAGTTCTTC. As protein: CASSQGWASENEQFF.

Worth noting for this clone: A much larger clone lies one base from this, so it may be a read error. Other DNA sequences from this sample encode an identical CDR3 as well. This chain connects TRBV13 to TRBJ1-1; D ambiguous. Germline V lookup: CDR1 PRHDT, CDR2 FYEKMQ (reference sequence). The CDR3 consists of 12 residues. V shed 0 bases and J shed 3 bases, with 2 bases lying between them. The CDR3 bases are TGTGCCAGCAGCTTAGGGGACACTGAAGCTTTCTTT. This encodes CASSLGDTEAFF.

V gene TRBV27 combines with J gene TRBJ1-2; 7 nucleotides match TRBD1. The V gene's germline CDR1 is MNHEY and CDR2 SMNVEV (reference sequence). With 5 bases clipped from V and 0 bases from J, the junction kept 9 bases outside the gene matches. The CDR3 is 16 residues long. In nucleotides, the CDR3 is TGTGCCAGCAGTGCATCAACAGGGGAAACTAACTATGGCTACACCTTC. Amino acids: CASSASTGETNYGYTF.

This chain connects TRBV2 to TRBJ2-7, with a tentative D call TRBD1 (5 bases). The CDR3 loop spans 12 amino acids. Looked up from germline, CDR1 is SNHLY and CDR2 is FYNNEI. V dropped 9 bases and J dropped 2 bases, with 11 bases sitting between them. The CDR3, as DNA: TGTGCCAGTCTCAGGGCCGCCTACGAGCAGTACTTC. The encoded protein is CASLRAAYEQYF.

V and J are TRBV5-1 and TRBJ2-6; D assignment may be TRBD1 or TRBD2 (5 bases each). Germline assignment: CDR1 SGHRS and CDR2 YFSETQ. Trimming removed 4 bases from V and 0 bases from J, with 8 bases in between. The CDR3 runs to 15 residues. CDR3 in DNA: TGCGCCAGCAGCCCGGGGCCCTCTGGGGCCAACGTCCTGACTTTC. Encoded protein: CASSPGPSGANVLTF.

Note on this clone: The junction departs from germline at one end; a sequencing error may be responsible. The chain uses TRBV2 and TRBJ2-7, with 7 bases identical to TRBD2. This CDR3 is 13 amino acids long. CDR1 and CDR2 (germline): SNHLY, FYNNEI. CDR3 coding DNA: TGTGCCGGCAGTGAAGCGGGAAAGGGAGGGTTGTACTTC. Protein: CAGSEAGKGGLYF.

This clone was counted many times. The sample contains more than one DNA sequence encoding this CDR3. The rearrangement joins TRBV4-1 to TRBJ2-5; D perhaps matches TRBD2 (5 bases). The CDR3 loop spans 14 amino acids. CDR1 and CDR2 from the germline V gene are MGHRA and YSYEKL. Deletions cut 1 base from V and 2 bases from J, with 8 bases between. The CDR3 reads CASSQVGGQETQYF. As DNA, the CDR3 is TGCGCCAGCAGCCAAGTTGGCGGGCAAGAGACCCAGTACTTC.

The CDR3 loop is CATSGTFGDTQYF. The CDR3 bases are TGTGCCACCAGCGGGACCTTCGGAGATACGCAGTATTTT. The chain links TRBV15 to TRBJ2-3; D may match TRBD1 or TRBD2 (5 bases each). This CDR3 has 13 residues. The V gene lost 5 bases and the J gene lost 5 bases, with 11 bases spanning the gap. Germline CDR1 is LNHNV and CDR2 is YYDKDF (reference sequence).

The chain combines TRBV5-1 with TRBJ1-5, with a tentative D call TRBD1 (5 bases). Trimming stripped 0 bases from V and 2 bases from J, with 9 bases between. Germline CDR1 and CDR2: SGHRS and YFSETQ. The CDR3 has 15 residues. The DNA for the CDR3 is TGCGCCAGCAGCTTGGCGGGGGTGGGCAATCAGCCCCAGCATTTT. Translating gives CASSLAGVGNQPQHF.

The chain uses TRBV6-5 and TRBJ2-7; D uncertain. The V end was cut by 2 bases, the J end by 2 bases, with 7 bases between. The CDR3 consists of 13 residues. Germline CDR1 reads MNHEY; CDR2 reads SVGAGI. The CDR3 coding sequence is TGTGCCAGCAGTTACGCGCCAACCTACGAGCAGTACTTC. Its translation: CASSYAPTYEQYF.

About this clone: The CDR3 does not end in the conserved phenylalanine or tryptophan, so this is likely a read error. The DNA of the CDR3 is TGTGCCAGCAGCCCCCAGATTCGACAGGATAATTCACCCCTCCACTCT. It is translated as CASSPQIRQDNSPLHS. V gene TRBV7-8 combines with J gene TRBJ1-6; D is possibly TRBD1 (6 bases). The CDR3 is 16 amino acids. The germline V and J ends were trimmed by 5 bases and 5 bases, with 16 bases remaining between them. Germline CDR1 and CDR2: SGHVS and FQNEAQ.

The chain links TRBV27 to TRBJ2-5; D may be TRBD2 (7 bases). Deletions cut 0 bases from V and 3 bases from J, with 14 bases between. This CDR3 spans 16 amino acids. Germline V lookup: CDR1 MNHEY, CDR2 SMNVEV (reference sequence). Here the CDR3 DNA reads TGTGCCAGCAGTTTATCCCGGGGGGCGGAGGAAGAGACCCAGTACTTC. It encodes CASSLSRGAEEETQYF.

This chain joins TRBV5-6 and TRBJ2-7; no clear D. V shed 4 bases and J shed 2 bases, with 7 bases lying between them. The CDR3 covers 12 residues. Germline loops: CDR1 SGHDT, CDR2 YYEEEE. The CDR3 spells CASSRLTYEQYF. The CDR3 nucleotides are TGTGCCAGCAGCCGCCTAACCTACGAGCAGTACTTC. The full variable domain, in which reference TRBV5-6 and TRBJ2-7 provide the parts outside the CDR3, is DAGVTQSPTHLIKTRGQQVTLRCSPKSGHDTVSWYQQALGQGPQFIFQYYEEEERQRGNFPDRFSGHQFPNYSSELNVNALLLGDSALYLCASSRLTYEQYFGPGTRLTVT.

This clone was seen ten or more times. The CDR3 protein is CASSEVPDTISRSGYTF. CDR3 DNA sequence: TGTGCCAGCAGTGAAGTCCCGGATACCATTTCTAGGTCTGGCTACACCTTC. V is TRBV6-1 and J is TRBJ1-2; D gene ambiguous. Per the germline V gene, CDR1 is MNHNS and CDR2 is SASEGT. V was shortened by 1 base and J by 7 bases, with 22 bases between the two germline ends. The CDR3 is made up of 17 amino acids.

This chain uses TRBV19 with TRBJ1-1; no clear D. The CDR3 consists of 13 residues. Trimming shortened V by 3 bases and J by 6 bases, and 11 bases separated the two germline ends. Germline CDR1 LNHDA, CDR2 SQIVND (reference sequence). The CDR3 is CASSIGDTAEAFF. The DNA of the CDR3 is TGTGCCAGTAGTATCGGTGACACCGCTGAAGCTTTCTTT.

The chain is built from TRBV4-1 and TRBJ2-7; D call uncertain. Germline V gene data show CDR1 as MGHRA and CDR2 as YSYEKL. This CDR3 has 14 amino acids. The V gene lost 0 bases and the J gene lost 3 bases, with 9 bases spanning the gap. CDR3 loop: CASSQEPLIYEQYF. The CDR3 DNA sequence: TGCGCCAGCAGCCAAGAACCCCTGATCTACGAGCAGTACTTC.

The genes are TRBV5-1 and TRBJ1-2, with TRBD1 matching over 9 bases. V lost 4 bases, J lost 4 bases, and 14 bases stayed unmatched. This CDR3 has 17 residues. Germline assignment: CDR1 SGHRS and CDR2 YFSETQ. CDR3 nucleotide sequence: TGCGCCAGCAGCAACACGGTCCCGGGACAGGGCGGCTATGGCTACACCTTC. Translating gives CASSNTVPGQGGYGYTF.

The V and J genes are TRBV30 and TRBJ1-2; D may be TRBD1 (5 bases). Trimming left V 0 bases short and J 4 bases short, with 9 bases between. Germline V gives CDR1 GTSNPN, CDR2 SVGIG (reference sequence). This CDR3 is 13 amino acids long. The CDR3 region has the DNA TGTGCCTGGAGTGTACAGGCGCCCTATGGCTACACCTTC. Encoded protein: CAWSVQAPYGYTF.

The chain links TRBV7-9 to TRBJ2-4, with TRBD1 matching 8 bases. Trimming at V came to 3 bases and at J to 5 bases, leaving 3 bases not matched to a gene. The length of the CDR3 is 14 residues. Per germline, CDR1 SEHNR and CDR2 FQNEAQ (reference sequence). DNA for the CDR3: TGTGCCAGCAGCTTTACAGGGGGTGAAAACATTCAGTACTTC. Protein sequence: CASSFTGGENIQYF.